Listed here are 5 T cell receptor beta chains from one sample, sequenced in a study of T cell repertoires in cytomegalovirus infection. Each CDR3 protein gets one entry after TCRdb re-called the reads with MiXCR. In the table there are 450,000 to 650,000 distinct CDR3 sequences, about 26% of which are singletons. Source material: PBMCs. These receptor sequences come from a human donor in good health (CMV status not recorded). Some clones in this sample may be carry-over from other donors' samples.

V is TRBV25-1 and J is TRBJ2-1; D is possibly TRBD2 (5 bases). Germline CDR1 and CDR2: MGHDK and SYGVNS. V lost 2 bases and J 10 bases, leaving 12 bases between the germline ends. The CDR3 extends over 13 amino acids. The CDR3 DNA follows: TGTGCCAGCAGTGAAGTGGCTAGCCGGGAGCAGTTCTTC. This encodes CASSEVASREQFF.

The J gene is TRBJ2-3, the V gene TRBV6-1; 8 bases line up with TRBD1. Looked up from germline, CDR1 is MNHNS and CDR2 is SASEGT. The length of the CDR3 is 16 residues. The ends lost 2 bases at V and 4 bases at J; junction bases unmatched: 8. The CDR3 sequence: CASSERDRLRPDTQYF. CDR3 DNA sequence: TGTGCCAGCAGTGAACGGGACAGGTTAAGACCAGATACGCAGTATTTT.

The table lists this clonotype with many counts. This chain uses TRBV7-2 with TRBJ1-5; TRBD1 might be the D (5 bases). The germline V gene encodes CDR1 SGHTA and CDR2 FQGNSA. CDR3 length: 16 amino acids. V gave up 5 bases and J gave up 5 bases, with 19 bases separating them. CDR3 bases: TGTGCCAGCAGCCCCCGAGCGGGGGGTAATCATCAGCCCCAGCATTTT. Protein: CASSPRAGGNHQPQHF.

This clonotype was seen at least ten times. The chain joins TRBV7-2 to TRBJ2-7, with 8 bases that match TRBD1. Looked up from germline, CDR1 is SGHTA and CDR2 is FQGNSA. The CDR3 sequence is 15 residues long. Trimming removed 5 bases from V and 5 bases from J; junction bases left unmatched: 11. CDR3 loop: CASSPDRGRAHEQYV. CDR3 DNA sequence: TGTGCCAGCAGCCCCGACAGGGGTAGGGCTCACGAGCAGTACGTC.

The V gene is TRBV30, the J gene TRBJ1-6; TRBD1 matches 8 bases. V shed 1 base, J shed 5 bases, and the junction held 1 base outside the gene matches. The germline gives CDR1 GTSNPN, CDR2 SVGIG (reference sequence). The CDR3 has 14 residues. The CDR3 is CAWSARGHNSPLHF. The DNA for the CDR3 is TGTGCCTGGAGTGCCAGGGGGCATAATTCACCCCTCCACTTT.